The following is a TCR beta chain sequence with its context. This receptor's antigen is unknown. No per-base quality is available; no much larger clone lies one base away. The time point label for this specimen denotes: blood 2 weeks post-SBRT. Sample treatment or condition, as interpreted from the label and publication: 15 Gy SBRT to primary tumor, nephrectomy 4 weeks later. To follow tumor-enriched clonotypes, peripheral blood was collected serially from radiation-treated patients at baseline and again at 2 weeks and 4 weeks after SBRT. All patients had renal cell carcinoma with clear cell pathology. Genomic DNA for TCR sequencing was prepared using the QIAamp DNA Blood Mini Kit (Qiagen). The analyses included only samples that passed all quality control checks. These data originate in a study of radiation and T cells in renal cell carcinoma (dated by TCRdb to the early 2020s). The study in broad terms: Samples came from a clinical trial, in which primary renal cell carcinomas received 15 Gy stereotactic body radiation therapy followed by nephrectomy 4 weeks later. TCR beta sequencing covered approximately 51 samples in total, comprising approximately 25 tumors and 27 peripheral blood samples. Across all 50 or so samples, 4,000,000 or so unique CDR3 nucleotide sequences encoding roughly 2.7 million unique CDR3 amino acid sequences were identified. General conclusions and limits of the study: Top tumor clonotypes rose in blood from baseline to 2 weeks post-radiation, then contracted by 4 weeks, suggesting transient expansion of tumor-resident clones. Because pretreatment tumor biopsies were not available, the study could not determine whether clonotypes were already present within the tumor at baseline. Effects of radiation dose or scheduling on the TCR repertoire could not be addressed with the single-armed trial design. Dynamics of the blood repertoire were not tracked past 4 weeks after treatment.

TCR beta libraries were generated from genomic DNA with the immunoSEQ kit, following the manufacturer's recommendations. For library preparation, a first multiplex PCR was performed with proprietary primers, followed by a second PCR in which unique barcodes were added, and bead cleanups were performed after each round. A kit-provided positive control reaction and a negative control reaction were included in every sample batch. The final libraries were assessed on an Agilent 4200 TapeStation D1000 ScreenTape, pooled by volume, and quantified by qPCR. Sequencing ran on an Illumina NextSeq500 with a MidOutput 150-cycle cartridge, using 156 Read1 and 15 Index1 cycles with kit custom primers. The pooled library was loaded at around 0.93 pM with about 20% PhiX control spiked in. In the source study's methods: Vendor-processed data were analyzed in R, and a clonotype was defined as all T cells sharing the same CDR3 nucleotide sequence. In the clone abundance analyses, frequencies in each sample were normalized to that sample's 10,000 most abundant clones. Public T cell clones, averaging fewer than five per sample, were removed before analysis. Tumor-enriched clonotypes and baseline blood-enriched clonotypes were defined as those with an abundance difference of at least 32-fold between compartments. A beta-binomial differential abundance model was used to identify clonotypes that were expanded or contracted between blood time points. Similarity between tumor and blood repertoires was quantified using the Baroni-Urbani and Buser coefficient, and groups were compared with two-tailed Wilcoxon tests in R. Drawn from immuneACCESS, this table holds only the in-frame rearrangements with V and J called that TCRdb kept. Clones are partly lost; checked studies trace under half to an unresolved V gene and leave the rest unexplained. D and trimming were read from the DNA, whereas the V and J calls and clone size are those reported in that table. The sample table lists some 130,000 clones, roughly 77% of them with a count of one. The ten largest make up approximately 2% of the sample.

Reading from cysteine to phenylalanine, the CDR3 counts 14 amino acids. The sequence is cut down to CDR3 DNA, 42 bases in frame from base 1. V is pruned by 5 bases and J by 0 bases, leaving 3 bases of the junction without a gene match. The germline V gene provides CDR1 SGHVS and CDR2 FQNEAQ. This TCR came from a woman aged 55-69 years with renal cell carcinoma. The chain couples TRBV7-8 to TRBJ2-5; TRBD2 matches 7 bases in the middle. The sample consisted of blood, taken from a patient whose treatment included radiotherapy and nephrectomy. DNA sequence: TGTGCCAGCAGCATTGGGAGGGACCAAGAGACCCAGTACTTC. Its product reads: CASSIGRDQETQYF.